This T cell receptor (beta chain) was found in a study of vaccination effects on CD4 cells after COVID-19. For the study at large: A couple of convalescent patients were sampled 16 days and one week before vaccination.

This table comes from immunoSEQ multiplex PCR, and its TCRdb copy is limited to in-frame clones, with some not included. This table has tens of thousands of clones, roughly 70% appearing once. Sequencing was preceded by expansion of antigen-specific CD4+ T cells with viral peptide pools in the ViraFEST assay. The culture ran for about 11 days, and then CD4+ T cells were isolated. By PCR, the person was confirmed to have had SARS-CoV-2 infection between March and December 2020. Researchers reported culturing 2 million to 2.5 million PBMC in each well, adding approximately 10 IU/ml IL-2 and roughly 11 ug/ml peptides. Comments on this clone: What it binds is unknown.

This TCR came from a human donor who had a prior SARS-CoV-2 infection. This material consisted of CD4+ T cells from PBMCs cultured with a peptide pool, taken before COVID-19 vaccination.

The CDR3 is CASSLQGVGNTEAFF. As DNA, the CDR3 is TGCGCCAGCAGCTTGCAAGGGGTGGGGAACACTGAAGCTTTCTTT. The chain couples TRBV5-1 to TRBJ1-1; weak D call: TRBD1 (5 bases). CDR3 size: 15 residues. Germline loops: CDR1 SGHRS, CDR2 YFSETQ. Trimming cost V 1 base and J 1 base, with 11 bases left between them.